This TCR beta chain is drawn from a study of somatic mutations in cytotoxic T cells in rheumatoid arthritis. Study details: Patient blood (30 ml EDTA) was drawn right after diagnosis, before any treatment. Whole-study findings and limits: With roughly 65 patients examined, roughly eight had a largest CD8+ clone exceeding 20% of CD8+ cells. With age, CD8+ clonality increased in rheumatoid arthritis patients, whereas no such increase appeared in healthy controls.

Assay used: immunoSEQ multiplex PCR; TCRdb lists only in-frame clones, some missing. The table has 12,000 to 15,000 clones, under 95% seen once. Magnetic beads with positive selection isolated CD4+ and CD8+ fractions, whose purity was verified by flow cytometry. Of note for this clone: The target antigen is unknown.

The ends were cut back, 6 bases at V and 4 bases at J, with 15 bases in the middle. Per germline, CDR1 WNHNN and CDR2 SYGVQD (reference sequence). This CDR3 has 14 amino acids. The chain carries TRBV10-1 and TRBJ1-1, with D possibly being TRBD1 (6 bases). The sample was CD4+ T cells sorted from blood. The receptor's source is a man between 65 and 79 years old with rheumatoid arthritis. CDR3 DNA: TGCGCCAGCAGGCCTGGACAGTTCTCCACTGAAGCTTTCTTT. Protein product: CASRPGQFSTEAFF.